This T cell receptor beta chain was obtained from a study of T cell clonality in common variable immunodeficiency. The CDR3 runs to 14 residues. The germline V and J ends were trimmed by 1 base and 6 bases, with 12 bases remaining between them. Germline CDR1 is MNHNS and CDR2 is SASEGT. Study results and caveats: Fewer deletions and N-nucleotide insertions were reportedly seen in common variable immunodeficiency TCR beta sequences. TCRbeta clonality was increased in CVID versus healthy controls.

This clone has a count of ten or more. Its antigen is currently unknown. The sequence runs out 3 residues before the end of the CDR3; the remainder is reconstructed from the germline J gene. Generated by immunoSEQ multiplex PCR, the TCRdb table keeps only in-frame clones and is missing some. Singletons are absent from the sample, which has tens of thousands of clones. The sequenced material came from peripheral blood mononuclear cells. V and J are TRBV6-1 and TRBJ1-2, with D perhaps TRBD1 (6 bases). The sequence derives from a person aged 18 to 70 in good health. CDR3 residues: CASSEGQGRDGYTF. The DNA read from the CDR3 is TGTGCCAGCAGTGAAGGGCAGGGGAGGGATGGC.